This T cell receptor beta chain originates from a study of radiotherapy plus CTLA-4 blockade in lung cancer. About the study: For approximately 19% of patients, objective responses occurred, and about 34% had disease control. Study-level findings and limits: Interferon-beta and early blood T cell clone dynamics reportedly predicted response best. Blood saw expansion of tumor-derived TCR clones after radiotherapy plus ipilimumab.

Focal radiation and CTLA-4 blockade (ipilimumab) were tested in chemo-refractory metastatic non-small-cell lung cancer patients. As for this clone: Its antigen is not identified.

TCRdb's table, derived via immunoSEQ multiplex PCR, lists solely in-frame clones and lacks some. The table records around 72,000 clones, roughly 75% of them present only once. Sequencing was performed on peripheral blood, taken from a patient treated with radiotherapy plus ipilimumab. This TCR was sampled from a human donor with non-small cell lung cancer who had a complete response to radiotherapy plus ipilimumab.

The CDR3, as DNA: TGTGCCAGCAGCACCCCGAGCGAGCAGTACTTC. Amino acid sequence: CASSTPSEQYF. This chain joins TRBV6-5 and TRBJ2-7; D is ambiguous. CDR1 MNHEY and CDR2 SVGAGI come from the germline V gene. The CDR3 contains 11 residues. V was shortened by 6 bases and J by 6 bases, with 9 bases between the two germline ends.